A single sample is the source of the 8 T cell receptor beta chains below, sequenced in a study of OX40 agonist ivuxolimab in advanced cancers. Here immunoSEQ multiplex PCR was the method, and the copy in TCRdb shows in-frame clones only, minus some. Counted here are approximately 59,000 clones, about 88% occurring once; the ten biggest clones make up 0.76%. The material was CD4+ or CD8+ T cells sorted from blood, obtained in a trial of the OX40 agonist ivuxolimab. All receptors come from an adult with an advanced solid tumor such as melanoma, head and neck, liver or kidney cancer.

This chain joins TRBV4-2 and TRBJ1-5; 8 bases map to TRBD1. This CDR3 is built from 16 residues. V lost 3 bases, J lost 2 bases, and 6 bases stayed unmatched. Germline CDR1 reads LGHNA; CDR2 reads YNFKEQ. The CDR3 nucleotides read TGTGCCAGCAGCCACCCTGACAGGGGTGGCAATCAGCCCCAGCATTTT. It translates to CASSHPDRGGNQPQHF.

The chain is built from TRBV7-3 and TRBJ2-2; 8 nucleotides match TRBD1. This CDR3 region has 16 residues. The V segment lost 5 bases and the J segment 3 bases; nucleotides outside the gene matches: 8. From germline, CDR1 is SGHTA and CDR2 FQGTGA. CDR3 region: CASSARQGPHTGELFF. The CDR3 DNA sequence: TGTGCCAGCAGCGCAAGACAGGGGCCCCACACCGGGGAGCTGTTTTTT.

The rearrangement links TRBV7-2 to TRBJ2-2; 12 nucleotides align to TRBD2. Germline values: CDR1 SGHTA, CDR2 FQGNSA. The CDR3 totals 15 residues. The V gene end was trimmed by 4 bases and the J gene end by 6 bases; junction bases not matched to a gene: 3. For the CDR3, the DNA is TGTGCCAGCAGCTCCAGACTAGCGGGAGCCGGGGAGCTGTTTTTT. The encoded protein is CASSSRLAGAGELFF.

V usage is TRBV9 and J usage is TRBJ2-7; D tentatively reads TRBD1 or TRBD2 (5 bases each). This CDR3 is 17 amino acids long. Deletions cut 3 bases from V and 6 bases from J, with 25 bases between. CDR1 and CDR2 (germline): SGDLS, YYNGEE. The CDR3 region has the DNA TGTGCCAGCAGCGCAAGACCCGGGGCACGGATTAACGGCGAGCAGTACTTC. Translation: CASSARPGARINGEQYF.

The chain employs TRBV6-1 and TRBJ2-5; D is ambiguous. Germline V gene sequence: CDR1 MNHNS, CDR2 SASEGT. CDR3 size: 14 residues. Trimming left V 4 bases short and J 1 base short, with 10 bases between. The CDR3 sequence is CASSAMQSQETQYF. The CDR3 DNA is TGTGCCAGCAGTGCCATGCAGTCCCAAGAGACCCAGTACTTC.

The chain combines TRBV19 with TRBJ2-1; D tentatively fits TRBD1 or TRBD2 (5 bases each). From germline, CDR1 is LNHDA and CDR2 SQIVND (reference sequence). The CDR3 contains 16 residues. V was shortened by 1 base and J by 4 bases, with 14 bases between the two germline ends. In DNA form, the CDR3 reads TGTGCCAGTAGTATAGTGGGGACGAAAAAGTACAATGAGCAGTTCTTC. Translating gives CASSIVGTKKYNEQFF. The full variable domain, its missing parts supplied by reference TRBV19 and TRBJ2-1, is DGGITQSPKYLFRKEGQNVTLSCEQNLNHDAMYWYRQDPGQGLRLIYYSQIVNDFQKGDIAEGYSVSREKKESFPLTVTSAQKNPTAFYLCASSIVGTKKYNEQFFGPGTRLTVL.

The CDR3 DNA reads as TGTGCCAGCAGGCAGACTAGCGGGAGCTCCTACAATGAGCAGTTCTTC. As protein: CASRQTSGSSYNEQFF. The chain couples TRBV27 to TRBJ2-1; 12 nucleotides line up with TRBD2. Unmatched junction bases numbered 3, after V lost 6 bases and J lost 0 bases. The germline V gene has CDR1 MNHEY and CDR2 SMNVEV (reference sequence). There are 16 residues in the CDR3.

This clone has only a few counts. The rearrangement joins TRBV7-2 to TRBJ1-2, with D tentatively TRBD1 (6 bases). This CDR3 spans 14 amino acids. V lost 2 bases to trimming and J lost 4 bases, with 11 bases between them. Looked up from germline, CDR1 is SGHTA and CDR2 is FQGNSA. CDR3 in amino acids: CASSLIHRAYGYTF. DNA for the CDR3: TGTGCCAGCAGCTTAATCCACAGGGCCTATGGCTACACCTTC.